This entry lists 30 T cell receptor beta chains sequenced from one sample in a study of T cells in Graves' hyperthyroidism and ophthalmopathy. RNA transcripts provided the source from which TCR beta CDR3 regions were amplified. The study used the HTBI primer set for a first-round RT-PCR of the TCR CDR3. From the multiplex PCR reads, TCRdb called clonotypes with MiXCR, one entry per CDR3 protein. The sample has approximately 640,000 distinct CDR3 sequences; around 15% are singletons. The sample taken for sequencing was blood. The receptor set was obtained from a woman in her thirties with Graves' hyperthyroidism.

V and J are TRBV12-3 or TRBV12-4 and TRBJ2-5; possibly TRBD1 for D (8 bases). The CDR3 length is 12 residues. Trimming took off 6 bases at V and 7 bases at J, with 12 bases between the two ends. DNA of the CDR3: TGTGCCAGCAGAACAGGGGGGGGGACCCAGTACTTC. Its protein product is CASRTGGGTQYF.

Many counts were recorded for this clonotype. The chain employs TRBV6-6 and TRBJ2-3; 10 nucleotides agree with TRBD2. The CDR3 sequence is 17 residues long. The germline CDR1 and CDR2 sequences are MNHNY and SVGAGI (reference sequence). V lost 0 bases to trimming and J lost 1 base; unmatched junction nucleotides: 4. CDR3 nucleotide sequence: TGTGCCAGCAGTTACTCCCGGACTAGCGGACGCACAGATACGCAGTATTTT. Translated, it gives CASSYSRTSGRTDTQYF.

This clonotype was recorded many times. CDR3 amino acids: CASSYGDLTEAFF. DNA of the CDR3: TGTGCCAGCAGTTACGGGGACTTAACTGAAGCTTTCTTT. This chain links TRBV6-2 or TRBV6-3 with TRBJ1-1; perhaps TRBD1 as D (5 bases). CDR3 length: 13 amino acids. Between the trimmed V and J ends, which lost 2 bases and 5 bases, there was a span of 9 bases. Per germline, CDR1 MNHEY and CDR2 SVGEGT.

Only a few counts were recorded for this clonotype. The V gene is TRBV10-3, the J gene TRBJ2-7, with D maybe TRBD2 (6 bases). Trimming shortened V by 3 bases and J by 2 bases, and 11 bases separated the two germline ends. CDR1 is ENHRY, CDR2 SYGVKD, per germline. The CDR3 loop spans 14 amino acids. The CDR3 region has the DNA TGTGCCATCAGTGATATAGCGGAGCCCTACGAGCAGTACTTC. Its translation: CAISDIAEPYEQYF.

The chain employs TRBV9 and TRBJ1-1; D gene ambiguous. Deletions cut 0 bases from V and 6 bases from J, with 15 bases between. Germline loops: CDR1 SGDLS, CDR2 YYNGEE. The length of the CDR3 is 15 residues. The chain's CDR3 is CASSVGPQFYSEAFF. The CDR3 DNA is TGTGCCAGCAGCGTAGGCCCACAATTTTACTCTGAAGCTTTCTTT.

This clonotype was observed a few times. The rearrangement uses TRBV6-5 and TRBJ2-3; 8 nucleotides align to TRBD2. The CDR3 is 14 amino acids. CDR1 MNHEY and CDR2 SVGAGI come from the germline V gene. Trimming took 4 bases from V and 4 from J; bases not matched to a gene: 4. The CDR3 region is CASSLAGKPDTQYF. CDR3 DNA: TGTGCCAGCAGTTTAGCGGGAAAGCCAGATACGCAGTATTTT.

The chain has TRBV10-3 and TRBJ2-1; 9 bases fit TRBD1. The CDR3 is made up of 18 amino acids. Germline V lookup: CDR1 ENHRY, CDR2 SYGVKD. V shed 0 bases, J shed 5 bases, and the junction held 11 bases outside the gene matches. CDR3 coding DNA: TGTGCCATCAGTGAGTCTCAACCGGGACAGGGAGGAAACAATGAGCAGTTCTTC. Translation: CAISESQPGQGGNNEQFF.

This rearrangement joins TRBV30 to TRBJ2-7; perhaps TRBD2 as D (5 bases). V lost 3 bases and J 1 base, leaving 13 bases between the germline ends. Germline-derived CDR1 and CDR2 are GTSNPN and SVGIG (reference sequence). This CDR3 has 14 amino acids. This CDR3 reads CAWSPGIGSYEQYF. The CDR3 nucleotides are TGTGCCTGGAGCCCGGGGATCGGGTCCTACGAGCAGTACTTC.

The rearrangement joins TRBV19 to TRBJ2-2; 11 bases match TRBD2. Germline lookup yields CDR1 LNHDA and CDR2 SQIVND (reference sequence). This CDR3 comprises 16 residues. Trimming took 8 bases from V and 0 from J; bases not matched to a gene: 5. In nucleotides, the CDR3 is TGTGCCAGTGAAACTAGCGGGAGAACGAACACCGGGGAGCTGTTTTTT. Its translation: CASETSGRTNTGELFF.

In its sample, this clonotype was seen once. This chain connects TRBV19 to TRBJ2-1; 9 bases agree with TRBD2. CDR1 and CDR2 (germline): LNHDA, SQIVND (reference sequence). V shed 1 base, J shed 4 bases, and the junction held 11 bases outside the gene matches. The CDR3 is 18 residues long. CDR3 nucleotides: TGTGCCAGTAGTATAGGAGGGGGGGCTAGCGGGGTTTACAATGAGCAGTTCTTC. It translates to CASSIGGGASGVYNEQFF.

This clonotype came up many times. This rearrangement joins TRBV6-5 to TRBJ1-2, with 7 bases that match TRBD1. With V trimmed by 0 bases and J by 4 bases, 8 bases remained unmatched. This CDR3 is 16 amino acids long. Looked up from germline, CDR1 is MNHEY and CDR2 is SVGAGI. This CDR3 is CASSYSMTGSLYGYTF. The CDR3 bases are TGTGCCAGCAGTTACTCGATGACAGGGTCCCTCTATGGCTACACCTTC.

This clonotype has at least ten counts. The J gene is TRBJ2-1, the V gene TRBV6-2 or TRBV6-3, with D unresolved. Germline V gene sequence: CDR1 MNHEY, CDR2 SVGEGT. This CDR3 comprises 12 residues. V was pared by 5 bases and J by 8 bases, with 10 bases between. In nucleotides, the CDR3 is TGTGCCAGCAGTCCCACTTCAGATGAGCAGTTCTTC. Protein sequence: CASSPTSDEQFF.

Only a few counts were recorded for this clonotype. V usage is TRBV9 and J usage is TRBJ2-7; D not certain. V lost 0 bases to trimming and J lost 7 bases, with 20 bases between them. In germline, CDR1 is SGDLS, CDR2 YYNGEE. This CDR3 spans 16 amino acids. The CDR3 DNA is TGTGCCAGCAGCGTAGGTTGGGGTCAAGTTACGATGGAGCAGTACTTC. As protein: CASSVGWGQVTMEQYF.

This clonotype was seen a few times. V is TRBV18 and J is TRBJ1-1; 7 bases match TRBD1. The CDR3 is 14 residues long. Looked up from germline, CDR1 is KGHSH and CDR2 is LQKENI. V trimming: 8 bases; J trimming: 5 bases; junction bases outside the gene matches: 11. The CDR3 reads CASQDRLESTEAFF. The CDR3 DNA sequence: TGTGCCAGCCAGGACAGGCTTGAGTCGACTGAAGCTTTCTTT.

The chain joins TRBV28 to TRBJ2-5; D is perhaps TRBD1 or TRBD2 (5 bases each). CDR1 MDHEN and CDR2 SYDVKM come from the germline V gene. V gave up 0 bases and J gave up 1 base, with 12 bases separating them. This CDR3 has 16 amino acids. The CDR3 DNA follows: TGTGCCAGCAGTTTATGGGGGGTCCCGTCCCAAGAGACCCAGTACTTC. It translates to CASSLWGVPSQETQYF.

CDR3 nucleotides: TGTGCCAGCAGCGACCTTGGGGCCGGGGAGCTGTTTTTT. This gives the protein CASSDLGAGELFF. V is TRBV9 and J is TRBJ2-2; no reliable D call. In germline, CDR1 is SGDLS, CDR2 YYNGEE. The CDR3 runs 13 residues. Trimming shortened V by 3 bases and J by 6 bases, and 9 bases separated the two germline ends. The whole variable domain, filled in from reference TRBV9 and TRBJ2-2, reads DSGVTQTPKHLITATGQRVTLRCSPRSGDLSVYWYQQSLDQGLQFLIQYYNGEERAKGNILERFSAQQFPDLHSELNLSSLELGDSALYFCASSDLGAGELFFGEGSRLTVL.

The rearrangement uses TRBV20-1 and TRBJ2-3, with D perhaps matching TRBD2 (6 bases). The CDR3 spans 15 residues. V lost 5 bases, J lost 0 bases, and 15 bases lay in between. Germline-derived CDR1 and CDR2 are DFQATT and SNEGSKA (reference sequence). The CDR3 protein is CSALRAAGSTDTQYF. Written as DNA, the CDR3 is TGCAGTGCTTTACGGGCGGCGGGAAGCACAGATACGCAGTATTTT.

This clonotype was counted at least ten times. The gene calls are TRBV2 and TRBJ1-6, with TRBD1 as a possible D gene (5 bases). Germline V gene sequence: CDR1 SNHLY, CDR2 FYNNEI. The CDR3 is 13 residues long. Trimming cost V 6 bases and J 8 bases, with 11 bases left between them. For the CDR3, the DNA is TGTGCCAGCAGGTCACAGGTCGATTCACCCCTCCACTTT. It encodes CASRSQVDSPLHF.

The V and J genes are TRBV4-1 and TRBJ1-5; D remains unclear. Germline assignment: CDR1 MGHRA and CDR2 YSYEKL. V lost 0 bases to trimming and J lost 6 bases, with 6 bases between them. The CDR3 is 13 residues long. CDR3 coding DNA: TGCGCCAGCAGCCAAGAAAAAGGTCAGCCCCAGCATTTT. It yields the protein CASSQEKGQPQHF.

The chain is built from TRBV3-1 and TRBJ2-5, with a weak D call TRBD1 (6 bases). V lost 3 bases to trimming and J lost 6 bases, with 17 bases between them. The germline CDR1 and CDR2 sequences are LGHDT and YNNKEL (reference sequence). The CDR3 length is 15 residues. The CDR3 region has the DNA TGTGCCAGCAGCCATAGGGCAGGGGATGAAAAGACCCAGTACTTC. Residues: CASSHRAGDEKTQYF.

The gene calls are TRBV4-1 and TRBJ1-1, with 8 bases aligning to TRBD1. CDR1 is MGHRA and CDR2 is YSYEKL in the germline V gene. The CDR3 totals 17 residues. The trim removed 0 bases at V and 2 bases at J, leaving 8 bases unmatched. CDR3 bases: TGCGCCAGCAGCCAAGAGAGACAGGGGCTCCGTAACACTGAAGCTTTCTTT. Its translation is CASSQERQGLRNTEAFF.

This clonotype occurred many times. The V and J genes are TRBV24-1 and TRBJ2-3, with 7 bases fitting TRBD1. After removal of 3 bases from V and 1 base from J, the junction contained 0 bases not matched to a gene. Germline assignment: CDR1 KGHDR and CDR2 SFDVKD. The CDR3 is 14 residues long. The CDR3 loop is CATSDGTGTDTQYF. CDR3 nucleotides: TGTGCCACCAGTGATGGGACAGGCACAGATACGCAGTATTTT.

V usage is TRBV10-3 and J usage is TRBJ1-2, with 7 bases that match TRBD1. The V gene end was trimmed by 4 bases and the J gene end by 2 bases; junction bases not matched to a gene: 4. Germline values: CDR1 ENHRY, CDR2 SYGVKD. The CDR3 extends over 14 amino acids. CDR3 sequence (DNA): TGTGCCATCAGTGGAGCGACAGGGAACTATGGCTACACCTTC. Translation: CAISGATGNYGYTF.

The rearrangement uses TRBV11-2 and TRBJ2-7; D call uncertain. The CDR3 has 11 residues. Trimming removed 10 bases at V and 2 bases at J, with 9 bases between. Germline CDR1 SGHAT, CDR2 FQNNGV. DNA of the CDR3: TGTGCCACCTCCTTCGCCTACGAGCAGTACTTC. Translated, it gives CATSFAYEQYF.

This clonotype was seen many times. V usage is TRBV18 and J usage is TRBJ1-5; 12 positions agree with TRBD1. This CDR3 region has 16 residues. The trim removed 4 bases at V and 6 bases at J, leaving 7 bases unmatched. The germline V gene encodes CDR1 KGHSH and CDR2 LQKENI. The CDR3 here is CASSLTGTGGPQPQHF. As DNA, the CDR3 is TGTGCCAGCTCACTGACCGGGACAGGGGGCCCTCAGCCCCAGCATTTT. The whole variable domain, filled in from reference TRBV18 and TRBJ1-5, reads NAGVMQNPRHLVRRRGQEARLRCSPMKGHSHVYWYRQLPEEGLKFMVYLQKENIIDESGMPKERFSAEFPKEGPSILRIQQVVRGDSAAYFCASSLTGTGGPQPQHFGDGTRLSIL.

As regards this clonotype: With a much larger clone just one base away, this may be a read error. Given the absence of the conserved phenylalanine or tryptophan at the CDR3 end, a read error is likely. J is TRBJ1-1 and V is TRBV18; D is undetermined. The CDR3 is 13 amino acids. Trimming left V 5 bases short and J 4 bases short, with 11 bases between. Germline V lookup: CDR1 KGHSH, CDR2 LQKENI. CDR3 bases: TGTGCCAGCTCATCCGGGTTAGCCACTGAAGCTTTCCTT. This translates into CASSSGLATEAFL.

This clonotype was observed a handful of times. The chain combines TRBV19 with TRBJ2-1; TRBD1 agrees at 8 bases. In germline, CDR1 is LNHDA, CDR2 SQIVND (reference sequence). V lost 4 bases and J lost 5; bases outside the gene matches: 10. There are 16 residues in the CDR3. The CDR3 sequence: CASSSSAGGHHNEQFF. The CDR3 DNA reads as TGTGCCAGTAGTAGCAGCGCAGGGGGCCACCACAATGAGCAGTTCTTC.

This clonotype has a handful of counts. This chain connects TRBV13 to TRBJ2-7; unclear D gene. V was clipped by 2 bases and J by 5 bases, with 10 bases between them. Per germline, CDR1 PRHDT and CDR2 FYEKMQ (reference sequence). This CDR3 region has 13 residues. CDR3 in DNA: TGTGCCAGCAGCTTACAAGGGTCCCACGAGCAGTACTTC. Encoded protein: CASSLQGSHEQYF.

This clonotype was seen a handful of times. The CDR3 sequence is CASSNPAGGPFSGELFF. Here the CDR3 DNA reads TGTGCCAGCAGCAATCCAGCGGGAGGGCCGTTCTCCGGGGAGCTGTTTTTT. The J gene is TRBJ2-2, the V gene TRBV7-6, with TRBD2 matching 10 bases. V shed 5 bases, J shed 6 bases, and the junction held 12 bases outside the gene matches. This CDR3 region has 17 residues. The germline V gene encodes CDR1 SGHVS and CDR2 FNYEAQ.

About this clonotype itself: Since a much larger clone is just one base distant, this may be a read error. The chain recombines TRBV2 with TRBJ1-1; D remains unclear. Germline CDR1 SNHLY, CDR2 FYNNEI. The CDR3 covers 13 residues. The chain's CDR3 is CASSGLLNAEAFF. CDR3 bases: TGTGCCAGCAGTGGACTCCTGAACGCTGAAGCTTTCTTT. The full variable domain, completed using reference TRBV2 and TRBJ1-1, is EPEVTQTPSHQVTQMGQEVILRCVPISNHLYFYWYRQILGQKVEFLVSFYNNEISEKSEIFDDQFSVERPDGSNFTLKIRSTKLEDSAMYFCASSGLLNAEAFFGQGTRLTVV.